These T cell receptor beta chains were read from a single sample in a study of T cell responses to AZD1222 COVID-19 vaccine. Data came from immunoSEQ multiplex PCR; TCRdb stores just in-frame clones and leaves some out. Counted here are 120,000 or so clones, about 90% occurring once; the ten biggest clones make up 1.1%. The sequencing here drew on peripheral blood, taken on day 0 of AZD1222 vaccination. Every receptor here comes from an adult in good health. Both conserved end residues are part of each CDR3. A D gene is named only where the DNA matches it firmly. Clone size appears in some rows only: once, few, many, or a class for an expanded clone.

clone size	V gene	J gene	D gene	CDR3 protein	CDR3 DNA
NA	TRBV7-9	TRBJ2-5	TRBD1	CASSWDSSETQYF	TGTGCCAGCAGCTGGGACAGTTCCGAGACCCAGTACTTC
NA	TRBV4-1	TRBJ2-7	NA	CASSHESGTYSYEQYF	TGCGCCAGCAGCCACGAAAGCGGAACGTACTCCTACGAGCAGTACTTC
NA	TRBV4-1	TRBJ1-2	NA	CASSPSLGDANYGYTF	TGCGCCAGCAGCCCCTCCTTGGGGGACGCTAACTATGGCTACACCTTC
NA	TRBV15	TRBJ1-5	TRBD1	CATSIEQGAGQPQHF	TGTGCCACCAGCATTGAACAGGGGGCGGGTCAGCCCCAGCATTTT
NA	TRBV5-1	TRBJ2-7	TRBD1	CASSLVGTGSYEQYF	TGCGCCAGCAGCTTGGTAGGGACAGGCTCCTACGAGCAGTACTTC
NA	TRBV11-3	TRBJ2-1	NA	CASSPGPWDEQFF	TGTGCCAGCAGCCCCGGACCGTGGGATGAGCAGTTCTTC
NA	TRBV19	TRBJ1-1	NA	CASSIEGLRGGTEAFF	TGTGCCAGTAGTATAGAGGGTCTGAGGGGAGGTACTGAAGCTTTCTTT
NA	TRBV2	TRBJ2-7	NA	CASSEGRLVRNEQYF	TGTGCCAGCAGTGAAGGACGGCTAGTTAGGAACGAGCAGTACTTC
NA	TRBV9	TRBJ1-2	NA	CASSVGRVGGYTF	TGTGCCAGCAGCGTAGGAAGGGTGGGTGGCTACACCTTC
NA	TRBV11-1	TRBJ2-1	TRBD2	CASSSRGVLNGEQFF	TGTGCCAGCAGCTCCCGGGGGGTCCTAAATGGTGAGCAGTTCTTC
NA	TRBV15	TRBJ2-7	TRBD1	CATSRGGTGKDYEQYF	TGTGCCACCAGCAGAGGCGGGACAGGGAAGGACTACGAGCAGTACTTC
NA	TRBV3-1/TRBV3-2	TRBJ2-1	TRBD1	CASSQTGGRNNEQFF	TGTGCCAGCAGCCAAACAGGGGGCAGGAACAATGAGCAGTTCTTC
NA	TRBV2	TRBJ2-7	TRBD1	CASSEVGGGLYEQYF	TGTGCCAGCAGTGAAGTAGGGGGCGGCTTGTACGAGCAGTACTTC
NA	TRBV5-5	TRBJ2-5	NA	CASSFMAEETQYF	TGTGCCAGCAGCTTCATGGCAGAAGAGACCCAGTACTTC
NA	TRBV29-1	TRBJ2-1	TRBD2	CSVRGGSYNEQFF	TGCAGCGTTCGGGGGGGCTCCTACAATGAGCAGTTCTTC
NA	TRBV28	TRBJ2-7	NA	CASSPITGILSYEQYF	TGTGCCAGCAGTCCGATAACAGGGATCCTTTCCTACGAGCAGTACTTC
once	TRBV27	TRBJ2-7	TRBD2	CASSSTGGGSVYEQYF	TGTGCCAGCAGTTCAACCGGGGGGGGATCTGTTTACGAGCAGTACTTC
NA	TRBV6-5	TRBJ1-1	TRBD1	CASGRQGGNTEAFF	TGTGCCAGCGGAAGACAGGGGGGGAACACTGAAGCTTTCTTT
NA	TRBV6-2/TRBV6-3	TRBJ2-1	NA	CASSYPTLAFEQFF	TGTGCCAGCAGTTACCCCACACTAGCTTTTGAGCAGTTCTTC
NA	TRBV28	TRBJ2-7	NA	CASRNRENYEQYF	TGTGCCAGCAGGAACAGGGAAAACTACGAGCAGTACTTC
NA	TRBV5-1	TRBJ2-1	NA	CASSFPGFSSYNEQFF	TGCGCCAGCAGCTTCCCTGGATTCAGCTCCTACAATGAGCAGTTCTTC
NA	TRBV9	TRBJ2-7	NA	CASSSRSSYEQYF	TGTGCCAGCAGCTCTCGGTCCTCCTACGAGCAGTACTTC
NA	TRBV19	TRBJ2-7	NA	CASSIAGYTYEQYF	TGTGCCAGTAGTATAGCAGGTTATACCTACGAGCAGTACTTC
NA	TRBV5-1	TRBJ2-7	NA	CASSARGDSSSYEQYF	TGCGCCAGCAGCGCACGTGGGGATTCTAGCTCCTACGAGCAGTACTTC
once	TRBV24-1	TRBJ2-5	TRBD1	CATSDLTPGTGGVETQYF	TGTGCCACCAGTGATTTGACGCCAGGGACAGGGGGCGTGGAGACCCAGTACTTC
NA	TRBV7-9	TRBJ2-7	NA	CASTPEGYEQYF	TGTGCCAGCACCCCAGAGGGCTACGAGCAGTACTTC
NA	TRBV5-8	TRBJ2-3	NA	CASSLAGDTQYF	TGTGCCAGCAGCTTGGCGGGGGATACGCAGTATTTT
once	TRBV19	TRBJ2-7	TRBD1	CASTSTPGQGYEQYF	TGTGCCAGTACCTCCACCCCGGGACAGGGGTACGAGCAGTACTTC
NA	TRBV7-6	TRBJ2-5	TRBD2	CASSLAGVKETQYF	TGTGCCAGCAGTCTAGCGGGAGTTAAGGAGACCCAGTACTTC
NA	TRBV12-3/TRBV12-4	TRBJ1-2	NA	CASSFGDGYTF	TGTGCCAGCAGTTTTGGGGATGGCTACACCTTC
NA	TRBV18	TRBJ1-1	NA	CASSPGKGDTEAFF	TGTGCCAGCTCACCCGGGAAGGGTGACACTGAAGCTTTCTTT
NA	TRBV5-6	TRBJ2-7	NA	CATSRTVDYEQYF	TGTGCCACTTCTAGGACAGTGGACTACGAGCAGTACTTC
NA	TRBV21-1	TRBJ2-7	NA	CASRVPERRPYEQYF	TGTGCCAGCAGGGTACCCGAACGTCGACCCTACGAGCAGTACTTC
once	TRBV11-2	TRBJ2-1	TRBD2	CASSSNPGTRFEQFF	TGTGCCAGCAGCTCGAACCCCGGGACTAGATTCGAGCAGTTCTTC
NA	TRBV18	TRBJ1-1	NA	CASSPQGNTEAFF	TGTGCCAGCTCACCACAGGGGAACACTGAAGCTTTCTTT
once	TRBV28	TRBJ1-2	NA	CATYFPGRYGYTF	TGTGCCACCTATTTCCCGGGCAGATATGGCTACACCTTC
NA	TRBV7-9	TRBJ2-3	NA	CASSLATDTQYF	TGTGCCAGCAGCTTAGCCACAGATACGCAGTATTTT
NA	TRBV7-3	TRBJ1-2	NA	CASSLSGGNGYGYTF	TGTGCCAGCAGCTTATCCGGAGGTAACGGCTATGGCTACACCTTC
NA	TRBV5-1	TRBJ2-7	TRBD1	CASSPYGTGGASVDYEQYF	TGCGCCAGCAGTCCCTATGGGACAGGGGGCGCTAGCGTGGACTACGAGCAGTACTTC
NA	TRBV2	TRBJ2-1	NA	CASRQRDNEQFF	TGTGCCAGCAGGCAGCGAGACAATGAGCAGTTCTTC
NA	TRBV2	TRBJ2-5	NA	CASRPRVSETQYF	TGTGCCAGCAGACCACGGGTCAGCGAGACCCAGTACTTC
NA	TRBV4-1	TRBJ2-1	TRBD1	CASSQVSWAQGAGEQFF	TGCGCCAGCAGCCAAGTCTCCTGGGCCCAGGGGGCCGGTGAGCAGTTCTTC
NA	TRBV29-1	TRBJ1-1	NA	CSVWAYTEAFF	TGCAGCGTTTGGGCCTACACTGAAGCTTTCTTT
NA	TRBV5-1	TRBJ2-2	TRBD1	CASSLSETGYTGELFF	TGCGCCAGCAGCTTGTCTGAGACAGGGTACACCGGGGAGCTGTTTTTT
NA	TRBV6-5	TRBJ1-3	NA	CASRAAGNTIYF	TGTGCCAGCAGAGCAGCTGGAAACACCATATATTTT
NA	TRBV18	TRBJ1-1	NA	CASSPPGRNTEAFF	TGTGCCAGCTCACCACCCGGCAGGAACACTGAAGCTTTCTTT
NA	TRBV5-1	TRBJ1-2	TRBD1	CASSSGTDYGYTF	TGCGCCAGCAGCTCCGGGACAGACTATGGCTACACCTTC
NA	TRBV28	TRBJ2-7	NA	CASTPRVLAYEQYF	TGTGCCAGCACCCCGCGAGTCCTGGCCTACGAGCAGTACTTC
NA	TRBV6-1	TRBJ1-2	TRBD1	CASSEAPTGSYGYTF	TGTGCCAGCAGTGAAGCTCCGACAGGGAGCTATGGCTACACCTTC
NA	TRBV5-4	TRBJ1-6	TRBD1	CASSSAQGTGGWPPLHF	TGTGCCAGCAGCTCCGCCCAAGGAACAGGGGGCTGGCCGCCCCTCCACTTT
NA	TRBV5-1	TRBJ2-5	NA	CASSLVGPQETQYF	TGCGCCAGCAGCTTGGTAGGGCCCCAAGAGACCCAGTACTTC
NA	TRBV28	TRBJ1-5	TRBD1	CASFRSGQGDQPQHF	TGTGCCAGCTTCCGATCGGGACAGGGGGATCAGCCCCAGCATTTT
NA	TRBV5-4	TRBJ2-5	NA	CASSPATAAAQETQYF	TGTGCCAGCAGCCCGGCCACAGCGGCAGCGCAAGAGACCCAGTACTTC
NA	TRBV28	TRBJ2-1	NA	CASGRGEQFF	TGTGCCAGCGGCAGGGGTGAGCAGTTCTTC